This TCR beta chain was documented in a study of blood T cell repertoires in COVID-19 (dated by TCRdb to 2020 to 2021). Regarding the study in general: Samples from collaborators originated in the United States, Italy and Spain and spanned both the acute and convalescent phases of COVID-19. The material from the prospective study consisted of cDNA or gDNA derived from T cells, B-cell-depleted T cells, or PBMCs. Deeply sampled blood TCRbeta repertoires from subjects exposed to, actively infected with, or recovered from COVID-19 were included in the dataset. A freely available public database, intended as a resource for researchers studying the immune response to SARS-CoV-2, is where the repertoires were released. The samples were drawn from the first 160 participants of the ongoing ImmuneRACE study and from over a thousand subjects provided by 6 global collaborators. A de-identified subject ID, COVID-19 status, age in years and sex were almost always included in the sample metadata. Where available, HLA class I and class II types were taken from metadata supplied by the sample provider and were not determined by assay-based typing. The paper as a whole reports these results and caveats: How much clinical and demographic metadata was included differed by source and by participant, and the metadata was provided uncurated.

TCRbeta CDR3 regions were amplified from genomic DNA by means of the immunoSEQ Assay, a bias-controlled multiplex PCR. Per the original workflow: The number of nucleated cells in each sample was estimated from the amplification of reference gene primers within the assay. Sequence reads were collapsed and filtered to measure the absolute abundance of every unique TCRbeta CDR3 rearrangement. For each sample, productive Simpson clonality was calculated as the square root of Simpson's diversity index across productive rearrangements. Drawn from immuneACCESS, this table holds only the in-frame rearrangements with V and J called that TCRdb kept. Clones are partly lost; checked studies trace under half to an unresolved V gene and leave the rest unexplained. The V and J calls and clone size come from that table; D and trimming were worked out from the DNA. This sample holds 80,000 to 100,000 clones; around nine tenths were observed only once. The ten top clones hold about 1.7% of the sample.

With regard to this clone: What antigen it recognizes has not been identified. Nothing much larger sits one base from this clone, and base qualities are not available.

The CDR3 goes from the cysteine to the phenylalanine over 16 residues. Just the 48-base CDR3 DNA is kept, in frame starting at base 1. Based on the germline V gene, the CDR1 and CDR2 sequences are MGHRA and YSYEKL. V lost 1 base and J lost 0 bases; the stretch between them is 12 bases long. Whole blood was collected in K2EDTA tubes by collaborating institutions according to the institutions' own protocols. For TCRbeta analysis, collaborators shipped samples as frozen whole blood, isolated PBMCs, or DNA extracted from either of those sample types. The chain employs TRBV4-1 and TRBJ2-5; a tentative D call is TRBD1 (6 bases match). The TCR was taken from a man aged 55 to 70 with acute or convalescent COVID-19. Sequences were obtained from peripheral blood. The CDR3 region: CASSQGNRVHQETQYF. The bases read TGCGCCAGCAGCCAAGGGAACAGGGTGCACCAAGAGACCCAGTACTTC.